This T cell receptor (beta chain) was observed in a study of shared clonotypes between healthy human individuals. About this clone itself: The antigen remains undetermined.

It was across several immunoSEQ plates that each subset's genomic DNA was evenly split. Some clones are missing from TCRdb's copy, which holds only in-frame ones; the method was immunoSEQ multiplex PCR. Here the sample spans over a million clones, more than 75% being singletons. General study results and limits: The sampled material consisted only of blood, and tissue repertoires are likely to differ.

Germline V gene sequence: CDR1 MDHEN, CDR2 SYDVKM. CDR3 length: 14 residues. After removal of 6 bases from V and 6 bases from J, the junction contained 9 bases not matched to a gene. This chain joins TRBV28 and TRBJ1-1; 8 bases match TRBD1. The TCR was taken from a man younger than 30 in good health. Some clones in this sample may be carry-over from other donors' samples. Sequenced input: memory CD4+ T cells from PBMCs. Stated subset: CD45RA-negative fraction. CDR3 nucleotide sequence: TGTGCCAGCAGGAATCAGGGGGCGCGAGCTGAAGCTTTCTTT. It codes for CASRNQGARAEAFF.